Below, 24 T cell receptor beta chains from the same sample are listed, as sequenced in a study of blood T cells in healthy people across ages. The use of a sample-barcoded 5' primer and a J-beta primer mix characterized a second PCR of roughly 6 to 11 cycles. TCRdb itself ran the 5' RACE reads through MiXCR, one entry per CDR3 protein. The table includes 350,000 to 450,000 distinct CDR3 sequences, over 45% detected once. Material for sequencing was blood. The receptors shown here come from a man aged 55-75 years in good health.

V is TRBV2 and J is TRBJ1-6; a possible D gene is TRBD1 (5 bases). Germline V gene sequence: CDR1 SNHLY, CDR2 FYNNEI. Trimming took off 6 bases at V and 6 bases at J, with 12 bases between the two ends. CDR3 length: 14 amino acids. CDR3 nucleotide sequence: TGTGCCAGCAGGGTCCAGGGAGCTAATTCACCCCTCCACTTT. This encodes CASRVQGANSPLHF. The variable domain in full, completed from reference TRBV2 and TRBJ1-6, reads EPEVTQTPSHQVTQMGQEVILRCVPISNHLYFYWYRQILGQKVEFLVSFYNNEISEKSEIFDDQFSVERPDGSNFTLKIRSTKLEDSAMYFCASRVQGANSPLHFGNGTRLTVT.

The sample holds one count of this clonotype. The gene calls are TRBV20-1 and TRBJ2-5; no reliable D call. Near its end, the DNA agrees better with TRBJ2-7, so the J call may be wrong. The CDR3 contains 15 residues. Per germline, CDR1 DFQATT and CDR2 SNEGSKA (reference sequence). The CDR3 is CSARPASGARHEQYF. CDR3 nucleotides: TGCAGTGCTAGACCGGCTAGTGGAGCACGGCACGAGCAGTACTTC.

The V gene is TRBV10-3, the J gene TRBJ2-1, with 9 bases lining up with TRBD2. The V segment lost 6 bases and the J segment 6 bases; nucleotides outside the gene matches: 12. The CDR3 length is 16 residues. CDR1 is ENHRY, CDR2 SYGVKD, per germline. The DNA of the CDR3 is TGTGCCATCAGCCAGGGAGGCGGGAGGGCGGCCAATGAGCAGTTCTTC. It translates to CAISQGGGRAANEQFF.

This clonotype was detected ten times or more. This chain connects TRBV20-1 to TRBJ2-1; tentative D call: TRBD1 (6 bases). Germline values: CDR1 DFQATT, CDR2 SNEGSKA (reference sequence). This CDR3 comprises 16 residues. The V end lost 1 base, the J end lost 1 base, and 14 bases lay between the germline ends. CDR3 sequence reads: CSARVRDTRSYNEQFF. The DNA of the CDR3 is TGCAGTGCTAGAGTACGGGACACCCGTTCCTACAATGAGCAGTTCTTC.

This clonotype was observed a single time. The chain couples TRBV7-9 to TRBJ2-3; D uncertain. CDR1 is SEHNR and CDR2 is FQNEAQ in the germline V gene (reference sequence). The CDR3 runs to 16 residues. Between the trimmed V and J ends, which lost 4 bases and 0 bases, there was a span of 14 bases. CDR3: CASSSSGTTSTDTQYF. In DNA, the CDR3 is TGTGCCAGCAGCTCTTCAGGAACAACTAGCACAGATACGCAGTATTTT. The whole variable domain, filled in from reference TRBV7-9 and TRBJ2-3, reads DTGVSQNPRHKITKRGQNVTFRCDPISEHNRLYWYRQTLGQGPEFLTYFQNEAQLEKSRLLSDRFSAERPKGSFSTLEIQRTEQGDSAMYLCASSSSGTTSTDTQYFGPGTRLTVL.

This clonotype was counted a few times. This chain joins TRBV7-2 and TRBJ1-1, with D uncertain. The CDR3 length is 14 residues. Trimming removed 8 bases at V and 1 base at J, with 14 bases between. Looked up from germline, CDR1 is SGHTA and CDR2 is FQGNSA. Here the CDR3 reads CASVSLSGNTEAFF. DNA of the CDR3: TGTGCCAGCGTCTCGCTTTCTGGGAACACTGAAGCTTTCTTT.

This sequence joins TRBV6-5 and TRBJ2-3; D gene unclear. With 8 bases removed from V and 6 bases from J, the gap between germline ends came to 18 bases. The CDR3 sequence is 14 residues long. CDR1 and CDR2 (germline): MNHEY, SVGAGI. CDR3: CASGPFLSRDTQYF. The CDR3 DNA reads as TGTGCCAGCGGACCGTTCCTAAGTCGGGATACGCAGTATTTT.

The DNA of the CDR3 is TGTGCCAGCAGCGCACGACAGAGGTCCAATGAGCAGTTCTTC. This codes for CASSARQRSNEQFF. This chain links TRBV14 with TRBJ2-1, with a possible D match to TRBD1 (5 bases). Germline CDR1 is SGHDN and CDR2 is FVKESK. V was clipped by 5 bases and J by 6 bases, with 14 bases between them. The CDR3 sequence is 14 residues long.

With regard to this clonotype: This sequence may be a read error, since a much larger clone differs from it by one base. This chain's CDR3 is CSVAPGYYSYTF. The CDR3 DNA sequence: TGCAGCGTTGCCCCGGGGTACTATAGCTACACCTTC. The rearrangement uses TRBV29-1 and TRBJ1-2; D uncertain. The CDR3 covers 12 residues. Germline V CDR1 and CDR2: SQVTM, ANQGSEA.

The V and J genes are TRBV19 and TRBJ2-7, with 8 bases that match TRBD1. The CDR3 has 13 residues. Germline CDR1 and CDR2: LNHDA and SQIVND (reference sequence). V trimming: 5 bases; J trimming: 3 bases; junction bases outside the gene matches: 3. CDR3 protein: CASSADRGYEQYF. The CDR3 DNA follows: TGTGCCAGTAGTGCCGACAGGGGCTACGAGCAGTACTTC.

The chain has TRBV7-2 and TRBJ1-2; no clear D gene. This CDR3 region has 15 residues. V was cut by 5 bases and J by 5 bases, with 18 bases left in between. The germline gives CDR1 SGHTA, CDR2 FQGNSA. CDR3 sequence reads: CASSPDGLGPYGYTF. In DNA, the CDR3 is TGTGCCAGCAGCCCCGACGGATTGGGCCCGTATGGCTACACCTTC.

The rearrangement uses TRBV12-3 or TRBV12-4 and TRBJ1-2; 7 bases align to TRBD1. The J segment lost 8 bases and the V segment lost 7 bases, leaving 19 bases of the junction unmatched. The CDR3 is 16 amino acids. In nucleotides, the CDR3 is TGTGCCAGCACAAACCGGGACAGTCAATTCCCCGCCGGCTACACCTTC. Translating it yields CASTNRDSQFPAGYTF.

As DNA, the CDR3 is TGTGCCAGCAGCTCGACAGGGCACTATGGCTACACCTTC. Amino acid sequence: CASSSTGHYGYTF. This chain links TRBV7-8 with TRBJ1-2, with 7 bases that match TRBD1. The ends lost 4 bases at V and 3 bases at J; junction bases unmatched: 2. The germline gives CDR1 SGHVS, CDR2 FQNEAQ. The CDR3 is 13 amino acids. The whole variable domain, filled in from reference TRBV7-8 and TRBJ1-2, reads GAGVSQSPRYKVAKRGQDVALRCDPISGHVSLFWYQQALGQGPEFLTYFQNEAQLDKSGLPSDRFFAERPEGSVSTLKIQRTQQEDSAVYLCASSSTGHYGYTFGSGTRLTVV.

With regard to this clonotype: A read error may be the cause here, since a much bigger clone is one base away. The genes are TRBV9 and TRBJ2-1, with D possibly matching TRBD2 (7 bases). This CDR3 is built from 15 residues. Looked up from germline, CDR1 is SGDLS and CDR2 is YYNGEE. V lost 4 bases to trimming and J lost 10 bases, with 21 bases between them. In DNA, the CDR3 is TGTGCCAGCAGCCAAGAGGGGGGGGGCCGGGAGGAGCAGTTCTTC. Its protein product is CASSQEGGGREEQFF.

The table lists this clonotype with a few counts. The chain combines TRBV20-1 with TRBJ2-1; 10 bases are shared with TRBD2. Germline CDR1 DFQATT, CDR2 SNEGSKA (reference sequence). With V trimmed by 4 bases and J by 3 bases, 3 bases remained unmatched. The CDR3 is 14 amino acids. The CDR3 region has the DNA TGCAGTGCTACTAGCGGGAGAATCTACAATGAGCAGTTCTTC. Translating it yields CSATSGRIYNEQFF.

The chain recombines TRBV7-9 with TRBJ2-7, with a possible D match to TRBD1 (6 bases). The ends were cut back, 5 bases at V and 0 bases at J, with 11 bases in the middle. Germline loops: CDR1 SEHNR, CDR2 FQNEAQ (reference sequence). This CDR3 comprises 14 residues. The CDR3 region has the DNA TGTGCCAGCAGCATCGGGGACATCTCCTACGAGCAGTACTTC. It translates to CASSIGDISYEQYF.

CDR3 coding DNA: TGTGCCAGCAGCGAGCGACAGGGGGCCGGTACAGATACGCAGTATTTT. Translating it yields CASSERQGAGTDTQYF. The V and J genes are TRBV9 and TRBJ2-3, with 10 nucleotides matching TRBD1. The germline gives CDR1 SGDLS, CDR2 YYNGEE. The CDR3 loop spans 16 amino acids. The junction had 7 bases not matched to a gene; V was cut back by 3 bases and J by 3 bases.

The CDR3 DNA reads as TGTGCCAGCAGCTTTGACACAAGGAACACTGAAGCTTTCTTT. Its protein product is CASSFDTRNTEAFF. The rearrangement joins TRBV7-2 to TRBJ1-1; no clear D gene. The CDR3 consists of 14 residues. Per germline, CDR1 SGHTA and CDR2 FQGNSA. Between the trimmed V and J ends, which lost 3 bases and 1 base, there was a span of 9 bases.

The chain has TRBV28 and TRBJ2-2; D may be TRBD1 (6 bases). With 5 bases removed from V and 1 base from J, the gap between germline ends came to 11 bases. This CDR3 contains 15 residues. Germline V CDR1 and CDR2: MDHEN, SYDVKM. This chain's CDR3 is CASSVHRVNTGELFF. CDR3 coding DNA: TGTGCCAGCAGTGTACACAGGGTGAACACCGGGGAGCTGTTTTTT.

The table lists this clonotype with a few counts. The chain joins TRBV6-1 to TRBJ2-5; 11 bases are shared with TRBD2. In germline, CDR1 is MNHNS, CDR2 SASEGT. This CDR3 is built from 18 residues. The J segment lost 5 bases and the V segment lost 1 base, leaving 12 bases of the junction unmatched. In DNA form, the CDR3 reads TGTGCCAGCAGTGAAGTCCTAGCGGGGGGCACCACCCGCGAGACCCAGTACTTC. It encodes CASSEVLAGGTTRETQYF.

The V call is TRBV11-2, the J call TRBJ2-4; D possibly uses TRBD1 or TRBD2 (6 bases each). V lost 0 bases and J 6 bases, leaving 12 bases between the germline ends. The length of the CDR3 is 15 residues. Germline V CDR1 and CDR2: SGHAT, FQNNGV. The chain's CDR3 is CASSLERGVGNIQYF. DNA for the CDR3: TGTGCCAGCAGCTTAGAGAGGGGGGTAGGAAACATTCAGTACTTC.

For the CDR3, the DNA is TGTGCCAGCAGTCATCGTTGGGGGGCCAACGTCCTGACTTTC. Protein product: CASSHRWGANVLTF. V usage is TRBV28 and J usage is TRBJ2-6; D is uncertain. The CDR3 has 14 amino acids. CDR1 and CDR2 (germline): MDHEN, SYDVKM. V was trimmed by 5 bases and J by 4 bases, leaving 9 bases between them. Full variable domain (rest looked up from reference TRBV28 and TRBJ2-6): DVKVTQSSRYLVKRTGEKVFLECVQDMDHENMFWYRQDPGLGLRLIYFSYDVKMKEKGDIPEGYSVSREKKERFSLILESASTNQTSMYLCASSHRWGANVLTFGAGSRLTVL.

The chain combines TRBV2 with TRBJ2-3; tentatively, D is TRBD2 (5 bases). The V gene lost 5 bases and the J gene lost 0 bases, with 12 bases spanning the gap. CDR1 and CDR2 from the germline V gene are SNHLY and FYNNEI. The CDR3 consists of 15 residues. CDR3 protein: CASSPDGISTDTQYF. In DNA, the CDR3 is TGTGCCAGCAGTCCGGACGGGATTAGCACAGATACGCAGTATTTT.

This rearrangement joins TRBV3-1 to TRBJ2-1; 9 bases line up with TRBD2. The trim removed 4 bases at V and 4 bases at J, leaving 8 bases unmatched. This CDR3 comprises 16 residues. Germline CDR1 reads LGHDT; CDR2 reads YNNKEL (reference sequence). This CDR3 reads CASSRAGGPYYNEQFF. DNA for the CDR3: TGTGCCAGCAGCCGAGCGGGGGGACCCTATTACAATGAGCAGTTCTTC.